One sample yielded the 5 T cell receptor beta chains listed below, sequenced in a study of blood T cell repertoires in COVID-19. Using immunoSEQ multiplex PCR, the repertoire was profiled, and TCRdb retains in-frame clones only, with some absent. This sample has approximately 230,000 clones, with around four fifths found just once. Input material: peripheral blood. The source of these receptors is an elderly man with acute or convalescent COVID-19.

As for this clone: Mismatch with germline at one junction end may stem from a read error. The rearrangement uses TRBV18 and TRBJ2-5; 14 nucleotides align to TRBD2. Germline V gene lookup returns CDR1 KGHSH and CDR2 LQKENI. This CDR3 spans 15 amino acids. The CDR3 DNA reads TGTGCCAGCTCACCACCCGGGACTAGCGGGAGAGGGTGGGACTTC. Its translation: CASSPPGTSGRGWDF.

This sequence joins TRBV2 and TRBJ1-4; possible D gene TRBD1, 6 bases. V was shortened by 6 bases and J by 0 bases, with 20 bases between the two germline ends. Germline V gene lookup returns CDR1 SNHLY and CDR2 FYNNEI. This CDR3 region has 18 residues. The CDR3 protein is CASSPETGFPTTNEKLFF. CDR3 nucleotide sequence: TGTGCCAGCAGCCCTGAGACAGGTTTTCCAACAACTAATGAAAAACTGTTTTTT.

The V call is TRBV27, the J call TRBJ1-2; D is ambiguous. Germline loops: CDR1 MNHEY, CDR2 SMNVEV (reference sequence). The CDR3 is 12 amino acids. V lost 6 bases to trimming and J lost 8 bases, with 13 bases between them. CDR3 bases: TGTGCCAGCAGGACCCCCGGAGTAGGCTACACCTTC. Translated, it gives CASRTPGVGYTF.

This clone was recorded a few times. J is TRBJ2-3 and V is TRBV3-1 (or the pseudogene TRBV3-2); no firm D call. There are 13 residues in the CDR3. Germline CDR1 is LGHDT and CDR2 is YNNKEL (reference sequence). The V end lost 1 base, the J end lost 5 bases, and 7 bases lay between the germline ends. CDR3 residues: CASSQGVEDTQYF. In DNA form, the CDR3 reads TGTGCCAGCAGCCAAGGAGTTGAAGATACGCAGTATTTT.

V gene TRBV27 combines with J gene TRBJ2-7, with 7 bases fitting TRBD1. The V and J ends lost 3 bases and 3 bases, in that order; junction bases with no gene match: 8. Germline V gene lookup returns CDR1 MNHEY and CDR2 SMNVEV (reference sequence). The CDR3 runs to 15 residues. DNA of the CDR3: TGTGCCAGCAGTTTCTCCGGGACAGAGGACTACGAGCAGTACTTC. Its translation is CASSFSGTEDYEQYF.